The 15 T cell receptor beta chains in this list originate from one sample, sequenced in a study of blood T cell repertoires in COVID-19. The assay was immunoSEQ multiplex PCR, and TCRdb's table has in-frame clones only and misses some. The top ten hold more than 8% of the sample, which has about 270,000 clones, 83% seen once. Sequencing was done on a sample of peripheral blood. The receptor set was obtained from a woman aged 45-59 years who had recovered from COVID-19.

V usage is TRBV5-1 and J usage is TRBJ2-2; TRBD2 might be the D (5 bases). Per the germline V gene, CDR1 is SGHRS and CDR2 is YFSETQ. Trimming removed 1 base at V and 2 bases at J, with 9 bases between. The CDR3 runs to 15 residues. CDR3 region: CASSLRGFNTGELFF. CDR3 sequence (DNA): TGCGCCAGCAGCTTGCGGGGTTTCAACACCGGGGAGCTGTTTTTT.

Concerning this clone: Other DNA sequences of this sample code for an identical CDR3. DNA for the CDR3: TGTGCCAGCAGTTACGCGGGGACAGTAAACACTGAAGCTTTCTTT. As protein: CASSYAGTVNTEAFF. V and J are TRBV6-5 and TRBJ1-1; 7 bases agree with TRBD1. Germline trimming cut 2 bases from V and 2 bases from J; bases unmatched to any gene: 5. CDR1 is MNHEY and CDR2 is SVGAGI in the germline V gene. There are 15 residues in the CDR3.

The genes are TRBV5-1 and TRBJ2-1; 9 bases agree with TRBD1. The V gene's germline CDR1 is SGHRS and CDR2 YFSETQ. The CDR3 spans 16 residues. The V and J ends lost 2 bases and 1 base, in that order; junction bases with no gene match: 4. The CDR3 nucleotides read TGCGCCAGCAGCTTACAGGGGGCAAGGTCCTACAATGAGCAGTTCTTC. Its translation is CASSLQGARSYNEQFF.

The V and J genes are TRBV14 and TRBJ2-5, with D perhaps matching TRBD2 (6 bases). Germline CDR1 is SGHDN and CDR2 is FVKESK. This CDR3 is built from 14 residues. Trimming took 3 bases from V and 6 from J, leaving 14 bases between them. The CDR3 loop is CASSQGQGGQTQYF. CDR3 sequence (DNA): TGTGCCAGCAGCCAGGGTCAGGGAGGACAGACCCAGTACTTC.

This clone has only one observation. The chain joins TRBV29-1 to TRBJ2-2; 12 positions match TRBD2. V was pared by 6 bases and J by 6 bases, with 14 bases of the junction left unmatched. The CDR3 length is 17 residues. CDR1 and CDR2 from the germline V gene are SQVTM and ANQGSEA. CDR3 sequence reads: CSVTLAGGKTSPGELFF. The CDR3 DNA sequence: TGCAGCGTAACACTAGCGGGGGGAAAAACCAGCCCCGGGGAGCTGTTTTTT.

This CDR3 reads CASSLDRAFTSYGYTF. Written as DNA, the CDR3 is TGTGCCAGCAGCTTGGACAGGGCTTTTACTAGCTATGGCTACACCTTC. The rearrangement uses TRBV7-9 and TRBJ1-2, with 8 bases matching TRBD1. V was pared by 3 bases and J by 4 bases, with 10 bases of the junction left unmatched. Germline CDR1 reads SEHNR; CDR2 reads FQNEAQ (reference sequence). The CDR3 is 16 amino acids.

The chain links TRBV6-2 or TRBV6-3 to TRBJ1-2; D possibly corresponds to TRBD1 (6 bases). The V end was cut by 5 bases, the J end by 6 bases, with 13 bases between. Germline assignment: CDR1 MNHEY and CDR2 SVGEGT. This CDR3 has 13 amino acids. Written as DNA, the CDR3 is TGTGCCAGCAGTCCACAGGGCTTTGATGGCTACACCTTC. Residues: CASSPQGFDGYTF.

The V gene is TRBV7-7, the J gene TRBJ2-2, with a tentative D call TRBD1 (5 bases). This CDR3 comprises 14 residues. The germline CDR1 and CDR2 sequences are SSHAT and FNYEAQ (reference sequence). Trimming took off 6 bases at V and 1 base at J, with 9 bases between the two ends. The CDR3 loop reads CASRPGQNTGELFF. CDR3 in DNA: TGTGCCAGCAGACCTGGACAGAACACCGGGGAGCTGTTTTTT. Full variable domain (outside the CDR3, taken from reference TRBV7-7 and TRBJ2-2): GAGVSQSPRYKVTKRGQDVTLRCDPISSHATLYWYQQALGQGPEFLTYFNYEAQPDKSGLPSDRFSAERPEGSISTLTIQRTEQRDSAMYRCASRPGQNTGELFFGEGSRLTVL.

The rearrangement uses TRBV7-2 and TRBJ2-5, with 8 bases lining up with TRBD2. The CDR3 is made up of 16 amino acids. Germline-derived CDR1 and CDR2 are SGHTA and FQGNSA. J was trimmed by 4 bases and V by 0 bases; bases with no gene match: 7. The CDR3 DNA follows: TGTGCCAGCAGCTTAGCGACCCGGGGGGGCGGAGAGACCCAGTACTTC. Residues: CASSLATRGGGETQYF.

The chain employs TRBV6-5 and TRBJ2-2, with 7 bases identical to TRBD2. V trimming: 10 bases; J trimming: 4 bases; junction bases outside the gene matches: 6. The germline CDR1 and CDR2 sequences are MNHEY and SVGAGI. The CDR3 extends over 13 amino acids. CDR3 sequence: CATRRGVTGELFF. CDR3 in DNA: TGTGCCACCCGCCGGGGGGTCACCGGGGAGCTGTTTTTT.

The chain links TRBV7-8 to TRBJ1-5; TRBD1 aligns across 7 bases. Germline values: CDR1 SGHVS, CDR2 FQNEAQ. J lost 9 bases, V lost 5 bases, and 13 bases had no gene match. This CDR3 is built from 15 residues. This CDR3 reads CASSKGQYTSGPQHF. The DNA of the CDR3 is TGTGCCAGCAGCAAGGGACAGTATACATCGGGGCCCCAGCATTTT.

V and J are TRBV6-5 and TRBJ2-3, with D unresolved. Germline V gene data show CDR1 as MNHEY and CDR2 as SVGAGI. The CDR3 spans 13 residues. Trimming cost V 4 bases and J 3 bases, with 8 bases left between them. CDR3 nucleotide sequence: TGTGCCAGCAGTTCCCCGGGTACAGATACGCAGTATTTT. It encodes CASSSPGTDTQYF.

The chain couples TRBV3-1 (or the pseudogene TRBV3-2) to TRBJ1-2; D not certain. V lost 5 bases to trimming and J lost 8 bases, with 9 bases between them. This CDR3 region has 11 residues. Germline V gene data show CDR1 as LGHDT and CDR2 as YNNKEL (reference sequence). Here the CDR3 DNA reads TGTGCCAGCAGCTCTAGCACGGGCTACACCTTC. Its protein product is CASSSSTGYTF.

The chain employs TRBV28 and TRBJ2-3; 7 nucleotides line up with TRBD2. Trimming cost V 3 bases and J 1 base; bases outside gene matches: 4. Germline-derived CDR1 and CDR2 are MDHEN and SYDVKM. This CDR3 has 15 residues. CDR3 region: CASSLQLAGTDTQYF. The CDR3 DNA sequence: TGTGCCAGCAGTTTGCAGCTAGCGGGCACAGATACGCAGTATTTT.

The V call is TRBV18, the J call TRBJ1-5, with TRBD1 matching 8 bases. V lost 5 bases to trimming and J lost 5 bases; unmatched junction nucleotides: 8. Germline V gives CDR1 KGHSH, CDR2 LQKENI. The CDR3 has 15 residues. For the CDR3, the DNA is TGTGCCAGCTCATCCTTACAGGGGGAATATCAGCCCCAGCATTTT. Protein product: CASSSLQGEYQPQHF.